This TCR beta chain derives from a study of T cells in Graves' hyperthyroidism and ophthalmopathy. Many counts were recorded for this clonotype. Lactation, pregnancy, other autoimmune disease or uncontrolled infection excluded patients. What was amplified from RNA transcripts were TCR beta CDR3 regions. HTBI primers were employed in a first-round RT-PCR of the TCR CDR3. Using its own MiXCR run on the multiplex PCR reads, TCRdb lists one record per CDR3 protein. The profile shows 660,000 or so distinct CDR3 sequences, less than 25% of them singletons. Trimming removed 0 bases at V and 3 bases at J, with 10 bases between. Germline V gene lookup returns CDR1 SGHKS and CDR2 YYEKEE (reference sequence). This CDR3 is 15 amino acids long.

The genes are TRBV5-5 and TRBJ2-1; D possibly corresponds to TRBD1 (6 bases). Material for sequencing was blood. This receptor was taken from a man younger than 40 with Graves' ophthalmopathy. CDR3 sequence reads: CASSLVQGSYNEQFF. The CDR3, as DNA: TGTGCCAGCAGCTTGGTTCAGGGGAGCTACAATGAGCAGTTCTTC.